This TCR beta chain was recovered during a study of T cell changes during pregnancy in multiple sclerosis. This CDR3 contains 20 residues. The germline V gene encodes CDR1 KGHSH and CDR2 LQKENI. J lost 2 bases, V lost 3 bases, and 17 bases had no gene match. Profiling relied on immunoSEQ multiplex PCR, and the TCRdb table lists in-frame clones only, not all of them. The sample consists of under 40,000 clones, roughly 93% of them appearing once. V gene TRBV18 combines with J gene TRBJ1-5, with 9 bases identical to TRBD1. The sequence derives from a female donor in good health, enrolled as a control in a pregnancy study. This specimen was peripheral blood, taken in the second trimester of pregnancy. Here the CDR3 DNA reads TGTGCCAGCTCACCCCCAAGGACAGGGGCGATAGGTGTGGGCAATCAGCCCCAGCATTTT. Protein product: CASSPPRTGAIGVGNQPQHF.